Shown below are 28 T cell receptor beta chains from a single sample sequenced in a study of blood T cell repertoires in COVID-19 (dated by TCRdb to between 2020 and 2021). Libraries were prepared through the immunoSEQ multiplex PCR assay. TCRdb obtained this table from immuneACCESS and retained in-frame rearrangements with V and J assigned. These tables miss some clones; where compared with another copy, unresolved V genes account for less than half of the shortfall, and the remainder is unexplained. The sample yields about 270,000 clones; around 80% were counted once. The ten largest clones represent 4.5% to 6.5% of the sample. Sequenced input: peripheral blood. Receptor source: a man of 80 years or more with acute or convalescent COVID-19.

The chain employs TRBV21-1 and TRBJ1-2; the table assigns TRBD1, which was not confirmed against the DNA. TRBV21-1 has pseudogene status. CDR3 size: 13 residues. Here the CDR3 reads CASTRGPTGRRTF. CDR3 in DNA: TGTGCCAGCACCAGGGGACCGACAGGCCGAAGGACCTTC.

There are a few counts of this clone. V usage is TRBV27 and J usage is TRBJ2-7; the match to TRBD1 covers 9 bases. Trimming took 8 bases from V and 1 from J; bases not matched to a gene: 3. CDR3 length: 13 amino acids. Germline V gives CDR1 MNHEY, CDR2 SMNVEV (reference sequence). CDR3 sequence reads: CASGTGLSYEQYF. Written as DNA, the CDR3 is TGTGCCAGCGGGACAGGGCTTTCCTACGAGCAGTACTTC.

The rearrangement uses TRBV5-1 and TRBJ1-3, with TRBD1 identical over 7 bases. After removal of 1 base from V and 4 bases from J, the junction contained 5 bases not matched to a gene. Germline V lookup: CDR1 SGHRS, CDR2 YFSETQ. CDR3 length: 15 amino acids. CDR3 residues: CASSLRGGSGNTIYF. For the CDR3, the DNA is TGCGCCAGCAGCTTGCGAGGGGGCTCAGGAAACACCATATATTTT.

J is TRBJ1-1 and V is TRBV28; possibly TRBD1 for D (5 bases). Germline V gene sequence: CDR1 MDHEN, CDR2 SYDVKM. Trimming pared 2 bases from V and 2 bases from J, leaving 9 bases between. This CDR3 is built from 14 residues. The CDR3 DNA sequence: TGTGCCAGCAGTTTAAGACAGACTAACACTGAAGCTTTCTTT. Protein: CASSLRQTNTEAFF. The complete variable domain, with remaining parts taken from reference TRBV28 and TRBJ1-1, reads DVKVTQSSRYLVKRTGEKVFLECVQDMDHENMFWYRQDPGLGLRLIYFSYDVKMKEKGDIPEGYSVSREKKERFSLILESASTNQTSMYLCASSLRQTNTEAFFGQGTRLTVV.

This sequence joins TRBV12-3 or TRBV12-4 and TRBJ2-1; tentative D call: TRBD1 (7 bases). There are 12 residues in the CDR3. V was shortened by 6 bases and J by 15 bases, with 18 bases between the two germline ends. As DNA, the CDR3 is TGTGCCAGCAGCGAACCGACTAGGGGGCGGTTCTTC. This translates into CASSEPTRGRFF.

The chain joins TRBV12-3 or TRBV12-4 to TRBJ1-5; D unresolved. Trimming took off 4 bases at V and 3 bases at J, with 7 bases between the two ends. The CDR3 runs 13 residues. The CDR3 reads CASSSLLNQPQHF. The CDR3 region has the DNA TGTGCCAGCAGTTCCCTCCTCAATCAGCCCCAGCATTTT.

This chain joins TRBV2 and TRBJ2-2; D unclear. Germline CDR1 and CDR2: SNHLY and FYNNEI. The CDR3 loop spans 14 amino acids. V was cut by 10 bases and J by 0 bases, with 12 bases left in between. CDR3 in DNA: TGTGCCACCGAGGTAGGATCGAACACCGGGGAGCTGTTTTTT. Translation gives CATEVGSNTGELFF. The complete variable domain, with remaining parts taken from reference TRBV2 and TRBJ2-2, reads EPEVTQTPSHQVTQMGQEVILRCVPISNHLYFYWYRQILGQKVEFLVSFYNNEISEKSEIFDDQFSVERPDGSNFTLKIRSTKLEDSAMYFCATEVGSNTGELFFGEGSRLTVL.

In DNA, the CDR3 is TGTGCCAGCTCATCCCAGGGGGACGAGCAGTACTTC. It is translated as CASSSQGDEQYF. The chain links TRBV18 to TRBJ2-7; 7 nucleotides line up with TRBD1. This CDR3 contains 12 residues. Germline CDR1 and CDR2: KGHSH and LQKENI. J was trimmed by 5 bases and V by 5 bases; bases with no gene match: 3. Drawing the rest from reference TRBV18 and TRBJ2-7, the complete variable domain is NAGVMQNPRHLVRRRGQEARLRCSPMKGHSHVYWYRQLPEEGLKFMVYLQKENIIDESGMPKERFSAEFPKEGPSILRIQQVVRGDSAAYFCASSSQGDEQYFGPGTRLTVT.

This chain connects TRBV4-1 to TRBJ1-2; the D gene is possibly TRBD1 (5 bases). This CDR3 has 14 residues. Per germline, CDR1 MGHRA and CDR2 YSYEKL. The V end lost 0 bases, the J end lost 2 bases, and 7 bases lay between the germline ends. The CDR3 here is CASSQERGNYGYTF. CDR3 coding DNA: TGCGCCAGCAGCCAAGAAAGGGGAAACTATGGCTACACCTTC.

This rearrangement joins TRBV6-1 to TRBJ1-5; D is uncertain. CDR3 length: 17 amino acids. The V and J ends lost 3 bases and 0 bases respectively, with 15 bases between them. Germline V gives CDR1 MNHNS, CDR2 SASEGT. CDR3 protein: CASSDSPRHSSNQPQHF. For the CDR3, the DNA is TGTGCCAGCAGTGATTCTCCGCGTCACAGTAGCAATCAGCCCCAGCATTTT.

The V gene is TRBV7-9, the J gene TRBJ2-2; the match to TRBD2 covers 7 bases. Germline V lookup: CDR1 SEHNR, CDR2 FQNEAQ (reference sequence). V lost 1 base, J lost 6 bases, and 8 bases stayed unmatched. The CDR3 length is 16 residues. CDR3 nucleotides: TGTGCCAGCAGCTTAGGTGGCGGGAGTCTCCCCGGGGAGCTGTTTTTT. This codes for CASSLGGGSLPGELFF. The whole variable domain, remainder taken from reference TRBV7-9 and TRBJ2-2, is DTGVSQNPRHKITKRGQNVTFRCDPISEHNRLYWYRQTLGQGPEFLTYFQNEAQLEKSRLLSDRFSAERPKGSFSTLEIQRTEQGDSAMYLCASSLGGGSLPGELFFGEGSRLTVL.

The chain recombines TRBV19 with TRBJ2-6; TRBD1 matches 7 bases. The CDR3 is 15 amino acids. V lost 6 bases to trimming and J lost 3 bases; unmatched junction nucleotides: 5. Germline-derived CDR1 and CDR2 are LNHDA and SQIVND (reference sequence). The CDR3: CASSGQALGANVLTF. CDR3 DNA sequence: TGTGCCAGTAGCGGACAGGCTCTTGGGGCCAACGTCCTGACTTTC.

This chain uses TRBV27 with TRBJ2-3, with 11 bases that match TRBD2. The CDR3 sequence is 16 residues long. After removal of 6 bases from V and 4 bases from J, the junction contained 9 bases not matched to a gene. Germline V gene data show CDR1 as MNHEY and CDR2 as SMNVEV (reference sequence). Here the CDR3 reads CASSLNSGRASDTQYF. CDR3 DNA sequence: TGTGCCAGCAGCCTCAATAGCGGGAGGGCCTCAGATACGCAGTATTTT.

This sequence joins TRBV5-1 and TRBJ2-3, with TRBD2 matching over 11 bases. Germline CDR1 and CDR2: SGHRS and YFSETQ. The CDR3 spans 17 residues. V gave up 1 base and J gave up 3 bases; unmatched junction bases: 7. DNA for the CDR3: TGCGCCAGCAGCTTGACTAGCGGGAGTACCAGTACAGATACGCAGTATTTT. Its protein product is CASSLTSGSTSTDTQYF.

The rearrangement uses TRBV28 and TRBJ2-7, with 12 nucleotides matching TRBD2. With V trimmed by 5 bases and J by 2 bases, 13 bases remained unmatched. The CDR3 totals 18 residues. Germline values: CDR1 MDHEN, CDR2 SYDVKM. This chain's CDR3 is CASSPPGRRLAGAYEQYF. For the CDR3, the DNA is TGTGCCAGCAGTCCACCGGGACGGCGACTAGCGGGAGCCTACGAGCAGTACTTC.

The genes are TRBV6-5 and TRBJ2-1; possibly TRBD1 for D (6 bases). Per the germline V gene, CDR1 is MNHEY and CDR2 is SVGAGI. The CDR3 has 13 residues. Trimming took off 11 bases at V and 3 bases at J, with 14 bases between the two ends. The CDR3 loop is CASLGTNYNEQFF. Written as DNA, the CDR3 is TGTGCCTCCCTGGGGACAAACTACAATGAGCAGTTCTTC.

The chain recombines TRBV2 with TRBJ2-1; the match to TRBD1 covers 8 bases. J lost 4 bases, V lost 5 bases, and 10 bases had no gene match. This CDR3 is 16 amino acids long. Per germline, CDR1 SNHLY and CDR2 FYNNEI. In DNA form, the CDR3 reads TGTGCCAGCAGTCCCCGCAGGACAGGGACTTACAATGAGCAGTTCTTC. Translating it yields CASSPRRTGTYNEQFF.

This clone was seen more than once but under ten times. V is TRBV7-6 and J is TRBJ2-5, with 8 nucleotides matching TRBD1. The germline V gene has CDR1 SGHVS and CDR2 FNYEAQ. This CDR3 spans 16 amino acids. V gave up 0 bases and J gave up 1 base; unmatched junction bases: 4. The CDR3 reads CASSLAAGGVQETQYF. Here the CDR3 DNA reads TGTGCCAGCAGCTTAGCGGCAGGGGGCGTCCAAGAGACCCAGTACTTC.

This clone was detected only a few times. The rearrangement uses TRBV7-9 and TRBJ2-5; D call uncertain. This CDR3 is 12 amino acids long. Per germline, CDR1 SEHNR and CDR2 FQNEAQ (reference sequence). V lost 7 bases to trimming and J lost 2 bases, with 8 bases between them. CDR3 nucleotides: TGTGCCAGCAACCAGTTACAAGAGACCCAGTACTTC. Protein: CASNQLQETQYF.

This chain connects TRBV2 to TRBJ2-7; TRBD1 agrees at 7 bases. The V gene's germline CDR1 is SNHLY and CDR2 FYNNEI. There are 14 residues in the CDR3. V lost 10 bases to trimming and J lost 4 bases; unmatched junction nucleotides: 13. This CDR3 is CATSDRPAYYEQYF. CDR3 nucleotides: TGTGCCACCTCGGACAGGCCGGCCTATTACGAGCAGTACTTC.

This sequence joins TRBV5-1 and TRBJ2-7, with TRBD2 matching 16 bases. Trimming removed 4 bases from V and 6 bases from J; junction bases left unmatched: 13. CDR3 length: 18 residues. Germline loops: CDR1 SGHRS, CDR2 YFSETQ. Here the CDR3 reads CASSPDGEGLAGGREQYF. CDR3 DNA sequence: TGCGCCAGCAGCCCCGACGGAGAGGGACTAGCGGGGGGGCGCGAGCAGTACTTC.

The rearrangement joins TRBV18 to TRBJ2-5; a possible D gene is TRBD1 (5 bases). The CDR3 length is 15 residues. Trimming pared 2 bases from V and 6 bases from J, leaving 16 bases between. Germline values: CDR1 KGHSH, CDR2 LQKENI. CDR3 coding DNA: TGTGCCAGCTCACCAGATTTTGGGGCCGAGAAGACCCAGTACTTC. It is translated as CASSPDFGAEKTQYF.

The chain joins TRBV2 to TRBJ1-1; the D gene is possibly TRBD1 (6 bases). In germline, CDR1 is SNHLY, CDR2 FYNNEI. This CDR3 comprises 13 residues. Trimming removed 6 bases at V and 1 base at J, with 9 bases between. CDR3 protein: CASSRGQNTEAFF. The CDR3 DNA reads TGTGCCAGCAGCCGGGGACAGAACACTGAAGCTTTCTTT.

V and J are TRBV4-1 and TRBJ2-1; D is possibly TRBD2 (6 bases). Germline V lookup: CDR1 MGHRA, CDR2 YSYEKL. The CDR3 consists of 14 residues. V gave up 0 bases and J gave up 9 bases, with 12 bases separating them. The DNA for the CDR3 is TGCGCCAGCAGCCAAGAGGAGACTAGGTCTGAGCAGTTCTTC. It is translated as CASSQEETRSEQFF.

The V gene is TRBV7-9, the J gene TRBJ2-5; weak D call: TRBD1 (6 bases). Trimming cost V 5 bases and J 5 bases, with 21 bases left between them. The CDR3 runs to 16 residues. The V gene's germline CDR1 is SEHNR and CDR2 FQNEAQ (reference sequence). CDR3 nucleotide sequence: TGTGCCAGCAGCCCCGACTTAACAGGGTTGCGGGAGACCCAGTACTTC. It translates to CASSPDLTGLRETQYF.

V usage is TRBV7-2 and J usage is TRBJ2-5; 8 nucleotides line up with TRBD1. The CDR3 extends over 15 amino acids. CDR1 is SGHTA and CDR2 is FQGNSA in the germline V gene. V dropped 4 bases and J dropped 7; count of bases not matched to a gene: 11. The DNA for the CDR3 is TGTGCCAGCAGCTCCCAGGGGGCGCAAGGGTTGACCCAGTACTTC. Translated: CASSSQGAQGLTQYF.

This chain joins TRBV11-1 and TRBJ2-5; TRBD1 aligns across 9 bases. From germline, CDR1 is SGHAT and CDR2 FQDESV (reference sequence). This CDR3 contains 14 residues. Trimming took 4 bases from V and 4 from J; bases not matched to a gene: 4. CDR3 coding DNA: TGTGCCAGCAGCTCCGGGACAGGGAGAGAGACCCAGTACTTC. As protein: CASSSGTGRETQYF.

The chain recombines TRBV5-6 with TRBJ2-3; D perhaps matches TRBD2 (6 bases). V lost 4 bases to trimming and J lost 4 bases, with 19 bases between them. The V gene's germline CDR1 is SGHDT and CDR2 YYEEEE. This CDR3 region has 16 residues. This CDR3 reads CASSPTPTGSADTQYF. The CDR3 DNA sequence: TGTGCCAGCAGCCCGACCCCAACCGGGAGCGCAGATACGCAGTATTTT.